One and the same sample provided the 25 T cell receptor beta chains below, sequenced in a study of T cell clonality in common variable immunodeficiency. Study-wide findings and caveats: In common variable immunodeficiency, TCR beta chains reportedly carried fewer deletions and N-nucleotide insertions.

Libraries were prepared by immunoSEQ multiplex PCR; TCRdb keeps only in-frame clonotypes and omits some of them. Observed in the sample are about 19,000 clones, none of them singletons. Their cognate antigens are unknown. The sample taken for sequencing was peripheral blood mononuclear cells. These receptors were taken from a human donor with common variable immunodeficiency.

Only a few counts were recorded for this clone. The sequence runs out 3 residues before the end of the CDR3; the remainder is reconstructed from the germline J gene. V is TRBV6-2 or TRBV6-3 and J is TRBJ1-1, with D unresolved. The V gene lost 7 bases and the J gene lost 5 bases, with 11 bases spanning the gap. Germline CDR1 MNHEY, CDR2 SVGEGT. The CDR3 length is 12 residues. The DNA read from the CDR3 is TGTGCCAGCACCACTACGGGGACTGAA. This sequence encodes CASTTTGTE. From start to end, the CDR3 is CASTTTGTEAFF.

Turning to this clone: Read sequence stops 3 residues before the CDR3 end, and the germline J gene provides the missing end. The chain is built from TRBV7-2 and TRBJ1-2; unclear D gene. The CDR3 extends over 15 amino acids. V was trimmed by 2 bases and J by 2 bases, leaving 12 bases between them. CDR1 and CDR2 (germline): SGHTA, FQGNSA. Incomplete CDR3 DNA: TGTGCCAGCAGCTTATATCGCGGTGGAAACTATGGC. It encodes CASSLYRGGNYG. In full, the CDR3 reads CASSLYRGGNYGYTF.

Points on this clone: The read halts 3 residues ahead of the CDR3 end, with the missing end drawn from the germline J gene. The chain joins TRBV2 to TRBJ1-2; 8 bases are shared with TRBD1. This CDR3 comprises 16 residues. Germline CDR1 SNHLY, CDR2 FYNNEI. The J segment lost 4 bases and the V segment lost 2 bases, leaving 9 bases of the junction unmatched. CDR3 DNA (partial): TGTGCCAGCAGTGAAACAGGGGGGCTTCTTTCCTATGGC. It is translated as CASSETGGLLSYG. The CDR3 as a whole reads CASSETGGLLSYGYTF.

The table lists this clone with a few counts. The read stops 3 residues short of the end of the CDR3; the missing end is completed from the germline J gene. V is TRBV18 and J is TRBJ2-1, with 7 bases that match TRBD2. Germline V gene lookup returns CDR1 KGHSH and CDR2 LQKENI. V lost 0 bases and J lost 4; bases outside the gene matches: 6. The CDR3 contains 16 residues. CDR3 bases read: TGTGCCAGCTCACCACCGTGGGGGGGTAGGTACAATGAG. Translated, it gives CASSPPWGGRYNE. The whole CDR3 sequence reads CASSPPWGGRYNEQFF. Drawing the rest from reference TRBV18 and TRBJ2-1, the complete variable domain is NAGVMQNPRHLVRRRGQEARLRCSPMKGHSHVYWYRQLPEEGLKFMVYLQKENIIDESGMPKERFSAEFPKEGPSILRIQQVVRGDSAAYFCASSPPWGGRYNEQFFGPGTRLTVL.

This clone was counted only a few times. The read halts 3 residues ahead of the CDR3 end, with the missing end drawn from the germline J gene. The V call is TRBV7-9, the J call TRBJ2-7, with a weak D call TRBD1 (6 bases). Trimming stripped 2 bases from V and 1 base from J, with 12 bases between. Looked up from germline, CDR1 is SEHNR and CDR2 is FQNEAQ (reference sequence). This CDR3 is 15 amino acids long. CDR3 amino acids: CASSLPYDRSYEQYF. The sequenced part of the CDR3 DNA is TGTGCCAGCAGCTTACCCTATGACAGGTCCTACGAG.

This clone was detected many times. The read is 3 residues too short to cover the CDR3 end, so that end is filled in from the germline J gene. The chain links TRBV29-1 to TRBJ2-4, with 8 bases fitting TRBD1. Germline values: CDR1 SQVTM, CDR2 ANQGSEA. The CDR3 spans 14 residues. Trimming cost V 5 bases and J 0 bases; bases outside gene matches: 3. CDR3 amino acids: CSVPDRVAKNIQYF. The sequenced part of the CDR3 DNA is TGCAGCGTTCCGGACAGGGTAGCCAAAAACATT. Using reference TRBV29-1 and TRBJ2-4 for the parts outside the CDR3, the full variable domain is SAVISQKPSRDICQRGTSLTIQCQVDSQVTMMFWYRQQPGQSLTLIATANQGSEATYESGFVIDKFPISRPNLTFSTLTVSNMSPEDSSIYLCSVPDRVAKNIQYFGAGTRLSVL.

This clone was seen only a few times. The sequenced fragment ends 3 residues before the CDR3 boundary, so the rest is inferred from the germline J gene. The chain uses TRBV6-2 or TRBV6-3 and TRBJ1-2; TRBD1 is a possible D gene (6 bases). Trimming cost V 2 bases and J 4 bases, with 8 bases left between them. CDR1 MNHEY and CDR2 SVGEGT come from the germline V gene. The CDR3 runs 13 residues. The CDR3 DNA, read in part, is TGTGCCAGCAGTTACGGGACAATCTATGGC. Its protein product is CASSYGTIYG. In full, the CDR3 is CASSYGTIYGYTF.

This clone was seen more than once but under ten times. From the germline J gene comes the end of the CDR3, since the read stops 3 residues before it. This chain uses TRBV20-1 with TRBJ2-7; the match to TRBD1 covers 10 bases. Germline loops: CDR1 DFQATT, CDR2 SNEGSKA (reference sequence). Trimming cost V 6 bases and J 1 base; bases outside gene matches: 6. The CDR3 loop spans 14 amino acids. Incomplete CDR3 DNA: TGCAGTGCGGAAGGGACAGGGGTGTCCTACGAG. Protein product: CSAEGTGVSYE. In full, the CDR3 is CSAEGTGVSYEQYF.

As for this clone: The read finishes 3 residues shy of the CDR3 end, and the germline J gene is used to complete it. The rearrangement uses TRBV19 and TRBJ2-1; 7 bases are shared with TRBD2. Trimming took 4 bases from V and 7 from J; bases not matched to a gene: 7. This CDR3 contains 14 residues. Germline loops: CDR1 LNHDA, CDR2 SQIVND (reference sequence). The part of the CDR3 DNA that was read is TGTGCCAGTAGTAGGGCGGGAGAGGTTAATGAG. Amino acids: CASSRAGEVNE. The complete CDR3 sequence is CASSRAGEVNEQFF.

A remark on this clone: The observed sequence ends 3 residues before the CDR3 terminus, with the missing tail filled in from the germline J gene. This chain uses TRBV20-1 with TRBJ2-3, with D tentatively TRBD1 (6 bases). Trimming cost V 3 bases and J 5 bases, with 15 bases left between them. The CDR3 spans 14 residues. The germline CDR1 and CDR2 sequences are DFQATT and SNEGSKA (reference sequence). The CDR3 spells CSARGPGDIDTQYF. CDR3 bases read: TGCAGTGCTAGGGGGCCAGGGGACATAGATACG.

This clone has only a few counts. The CDR3 extends 3 residues past the end of the read, so its final part is completed from the germline J gene. J is TRBJ1-5 and V is TRBV19, with a tentative D call TRBD1 (6 bases). V was shortened by 0 bases and J by 6 bases, with 12 bases between the two germline ends. The CDR3 totals 15 residues. CDR1 and CDR2 from the germline V gene are LNHDA and SQIVND (reference sequence). The CDR3 reads CASSIEGQGRQPQHF. The sequenced CDR3 bases are TGTGCCAGTAGTATAGAGGGCCAGGGGCGTCAGCCC.

Regarding this clone: The CDR3 end is not reached by the read, which stops 3 residues before it; the germline J gene fills it in. V is TRBV6-2 or TRBV6-3 and J is TRBJ1-1, with TRBD1 as a possible D gene (5 bases). CDR3 size: 11 residues. CDR1 is MNHEY, CDR2 SVGEGT, per germline. CDR3: CASSYRTEAFF. CDR3 DNA, as far as it was read: TGTGCCAGCAGTTATAGGACAGAA.

This clone was recorded a few times. The read halts 3 residues ahead of the CDR3 end, with the missing end drawn from the germline J gene. V and J are TRBV19 and TRBJ2-1; 9 positions match TRBD1. Germline-derived CDR1 and CDR2 are LNHDA and SQIVND (reference sequence). The CDR3 is made up of 14 amino acids. V shed 8 bases, J shed 6 bases, and the junction held 8 bases outside the gene matches. CDR3 in amino acids: CASGPGQGGNEQFF. CDR3 bases read: TGTGCCAGTGGGCCGGGACAGGGAGGCAATGAG.

This clone was seen a few times. The observed sequence ends 3 residues before the CDR3 terminus, with the missing tail filled in from the germline J gene. This chain links TRBV19 with TRBJ2-5; the match to TRBD1 covers 9 bases. With V trimmed by 6 bases and J by 0 bases, 5 bases remained unmatched. The V gene's germline CDR1 is LNHDA and CDR2 SQIVND (reference sequence). This CDR3 region has 15 residues. CDR3 sequence reads: CASRGRDRDQETQYF. The CDR3 DNA, read in part, is TGTGCCAGTAGAGGGAGGGACAGGGACCAAGAGACC.

This clone is labeled as medium-sized. The read ends 3 residues before the CDR3 terminus; that terminus is restored from the germline J gene. The chain recombines TRBV19 with TRBJ1-5; the D gene is possibly TRBD1 (5 bases). V lost 8 bases, J lost 0 bases, and 11 bases lay in between. The germline V gene has CDR1 LNHDA and CDR2 SQIVND (reference sequence). This CDR3 comprises 14 residues. Here the CDR3 reads CASSTDYSNQPQHF. CDR3 DNA, as far as it was read: TGTGCCAGTTCGACAGATTATAGCAATCAGCCC.

On this clone: The observed sequence ends 3 residues before the CDR3 terminus, with the missing tail filled in from the germline J gene. J is TRBJ1-2 and V is TRBV2; 7 nucleotides agree with TRBD1. The germline gives CDR1 SNHLY, CDR2 FYNNEI. V lost 6 bases to trimming and J lost 7 bases; unmatched junction nucleotides: 8. The CDR3 runs 13 residues. CDR3 DNA, as far as it was read: TGTGCCAGCAGGGTTGACAGGGAGGGTGGC. Its protein is CASRVDREGG. The entire CDR3 reads CASRVDREGGYTF.

In regard to this clone: The read comes to an end 3 residues before the CDR3 does, leaving the germline J gene to fill in the end. The rearrangement uses TRBV6-2 or TRBV6-3 and TRBJ1-1, with D possibly matching TRBD1 (5 bases). From germline, CDR1 is MNHEY and CDR2 SVGEGT. There are 16 residues in the CDR3. V was trimmed by 2 bases and J by 1 base, leaving 14 bases between them. CDR3 in amino acids: CASSYGVDSRNTEAFF. The part of the CDR3 DNA that was read is TGTGCCAGCAGTTACGGGGTCGACAGCCGGAACACTGAA.

This clone was observed at least ten times. The CDR3 is cut off 3 residues early in the read; its end comes from the germline J gene. The chain joins TRBV11-2 to TRBJ2-5, with unresolved D. V lost 6 bases, J lost 4 bases, and 3 bases lay in between. CDR1 and CDR2 from the germline V gene are SGHAT and FQNNGV. The CDR3 extends over 10 amino acids. The CDR3 DNA, read in part, is TGTGCCAGCAGAGGAGAGACC. This sequence encodes CASRGET. The whole CDR3 is CASRGETQYF.

With regard to this clone: Read coverage stops 3 residues before the CDR3 terminus; the germline J gene supplies the remainder. The chain has TRBV6-2 or TRBV6-3 and TRBJ1-5; the D gene is possibly TRBD1 (5 bases). This CDR3 region has 15 residues. Germline V CDR1 and CDR2: MNHEY, SVGEGT. Trimming left V 5 bases short and J 4 bases short, with 15 bases between. CDR3 in amino acids: CASSTIQDINQPQHF. The covered CDR3 bases are TGTGCCAGCAGTACCATACAGGATATTAATCAGCCC.

On this clone: The read terminates 3 residues ahead of where the CDR3 ends, so the germline J gene completes it. The V and J genes are TRBV30 and TRBJ2-7, with 7 nucleotides matching TRBD1. The junction had 7 bases not matched to a gene; V was cut back by 6 bases and J by 2 bases. The CDR3 contains 13 residues. The V gene's germline CDR1 is GTSNPN and CDR2 SVGIG (reference sequence). CDR3 DNA (partial): TGTGCCTGTACAGGGGTAGGACCCTACGAG. Its translation is CACTGVGPYE. The full CDR3 protein reads CACTGVGPYEQYF.

Concerning this clone itself: The read gets to within 3 residues of the CDR3 end, and the germline J gene fills in the rest. The V gene is TRBV5-1, the J gene TRBJ2-5; possible D gene TRBD1, 6 bases. V dropped 1 base and J dropped 5 bases, with 24 bases sitting between them. Germline-derived CDR1 and CDR2 are SGHRS and YFSETQ. The CDR3 loop spans 18 amino acids. The DNA read from the CDR3 is TGCGCCAGCAGCTTGATATCTGGGAACAGGGAAGGGTCGGAGACC. This translates into CASSLISGNREGSET. The whole CDR3 protein reads CASSLISGNREGSETQYF.

This clone showed up just a few times. The read terminates 3 residues ahead of where the CDR3 ends, so the germline J gene completes it. The J gene is TRBJ1-6, the V gene TRBV7-3, with TRBD1 matching 7 bases. Germline trimming cut 5 bases from V and 9 bases from J; bases unmatched to any gene: 7. This CDR3 has 14 residues. Germline V gene sequence: CDR1 SGHTA, CDR2 FQGTGA. The sequenced CDR3 bases are TGTGCCAGCAGCCGGACAGGAGGTTTTTCACCC. This codes for CASSRTGGFSP. The complete CDR3 reads CASSRTGGFSPLHF.

This clone was picked up many times. The read halts 3 residues ahead of the CDR3 end, with the missing end drawn from the germline J gene. The genes are TRBV6-2 or TRBV6-3 and TRBJ2-1, with 14 bases matching TRBD2. CDR1 MNHEY and CDR2 SVGEGT come from the germline V gene. The CDR3 has 15 amino acids. Trimming removed 4 bases from V and 8 bases from J; junction bases left unmatched: 4. The CDR3 region is CASSFRLAGGHEQFF. The covered CDR3 bases are TGTGCCAGCAGTTTCCGACTAGCGGGGGGGCATGAG.

This clone was found a few times. The CDR3 goes on 3 residues after the read ends, and that part is filled in from the germline J gene. This sequence joins TRBV20-1 and TRBJ1-4, with 8 nucleotides matching TRBD1. The CDR3 loop spans 16 amino acids. Germline V gene data show CDR1 as DFQATT and CDR2 as SNEGSKA (reference sequence). Germline trimming cut 2 bases from V and 7 bases from J; bases unmatched to any gene: 12. This CDR3 is CSARRPGGASGEKLFF. Incomplete CDR3 DNA: TGCAGTGCTAGACGGCCAGGGGGCGCTTCTGGTGAAAAA.

With regard to this clone: The sequenced fragment ends 3 residues before the CDR3 boundary, so the rest is inferred from the germline J gene. The chain recombines TRBV30 with TRBJ2-5, with TRBD1 identical over 11 bases. Looked up from germline, CDR1 is GTSNPN and CDR2 is SVGIG (reference sequence). This CDR3 is built from 19 residues. Losses at the gene ends were 0 bases for V and 5 bases for J; bases not matched to a gene: 17. The covered CDR3 bases are TGTGCCTGGAGTGTACTGGGGTTAGGACAGGGGGCTTATTTGGAGACC. Amino acids: CAWSVLGLGQGAYLET. The whole CDR3 sequence is CAWSVLGLGQGAYLETQYF. The complete variable domain, with remaining parts taken from reference TRBV30 and TRBJ2-5, reads SQTIHQWPATLVQPVGSPLSLECTVEGTSNPNLYWYRQAAGRGLQLLFYSVGIGQISSEVPQNLSASRPQDRQFILSSKKLLLSDSGFYLCAWSVLGLGQGAYLETQYFGPGTRLLVL.